The next 20 T cell receptor beta chains were all read from a single sample in a study of cytomegalovirus exposure and HLA in healthy donors. Only in-frame clones appear in the TCRdb table, and some are missing; sequencing was by immunoSEQ multiplex PCR. The table has roughly 86,000 clones, 90% to 96% seen once. Source material: PBMCs. The receptors stem from a man younger than 35 in good health and CMV-seropositive.

This chain uses TRBV5-6 with TRBJ1-2; D unclear. The CDR3 runs 15 residues. The V end lost 1 base, the J end lost 5 bases, and 15 bases lay between the germline ends. Germline CDR1 and CDR2: SGHDT and YYEEEE. The CDR3 sequence is CASSLLNGAGYGYTF. CDR3 coding DNA: TGTGCCAGCAGCTTGTTGAACGGAGCCGGGTATGGCTACACCTTC.

The chain joins TRBV6-1 to TRBJ1-1; 7 bases line up with TRBD1. From germline, CDR1 is MNHNS and CDR2 SASEGT. The CDR3 is 14 residues long. With V trimmed by 4 bases and J by 4 bases, 6 bases remained unmatched. The CDR3 reads CASSAQGLPTEAFF. CDR3 in DNA: TGTGCCAGCAGTGCACAGGGGCTCCCCACTGAAGCTTTCTTT.

The J gene is TRBJ2-5, the V gene TRBV29-1; 9 nucleotides line up with TRBD1. V lost 7 bases to trimming and J lost 5 bases; unmatched junction nucleotides: 5. The germline CDR1 and CDR2 sequences are SQVTM and ANQGSEA. There are 12 residues in the CDR3. The CDR3 region has the DNA TGCAGCGAACAGGGGGCAGGTGAGACCCAGTACTTC. It codes for CSEQGAGETQYF. The full variable domain, in which reference TRBV29-1 and TRBJ2-5 provide the parts outside the CDR3, is SAVISQKPSRDICQRGTSLTIQCQVDSQVTMMFWYRQQPGQSLTLIATANQGSEATYESGFVIDKFPISRPNLTFSTLTVSNMSPEDSSIYLCSEQGAGETQYFGPGTRLLVL.

This sequence joins TRBV29-1 and TRBJ2-5, with 7 nucleotides matching TRBD1. The CDR3 consists of 12 residues. CDR1 and CDR2 from the germline V gene are SQVTM and ANQGSEA. Trimming removed 6 bases from V and 3 bases from J; junction bases left unmatched: 4. CDR3 nucleotide sequence: TGCAGCGTGGCCCAGGGGGAAGAGACCCAGTACTTC. Translated: CSVAQGEETQYF.

The rearrangement uses TRBV5-1 and TRBJ2-5; 9 bases align to TRBD1. Germline V lookup: CDR1 SGHRS, CDR2 YFSETQ. There are 14 residues in the CDR3. V gave up 3 bases and J gave up 5 bases; unmatched junction bases: 5. CDR3 amino acids: CASSSYRGRETQYF. CDR3 DNA sequence: TGCGCCAGCAGCTCCTACAGGGGGCGGGAGACCCAGTACTTC.

The rearrangement links TRBV5-8 to TRBJ1-2; the D is unclear. Trimming left V 7 bases short and J 7 bases short, with 5 bases between. The germline CDR1 and CDR2 sequences are SGHTS and YDEGEE. The length of the CDR3 is 9 residues. This CDR3 is CASLAGYTF. Written as DNA, the CDR3 is TGTGCCAGCCTGGCTGGCTACACCTTC.

V is TRBV19 and J is TRBJ2-1; 7 positions match TRBD2. The germline CDR1 and CDR2 sequences are LNHDA and SQIVND (reference sequence). This CDR3 comprises 20 residues. With V trimmed by 3 bases and J by 0 bases, 17 bases remained unmatched. CDR3 DNA sequence: TGTGCCAGTAGTATCCGAAAAACATCCAAAGCGGGAAGCTCCTACAATGAGCAGTTCTTC. Amino acid sequence: CASSIRKTSKAGSSYNEQFF.

This chain connects TRBV7-6 to TRBJ1-3; D is unclear. The CDR3 sequence is 16 residues long. The V end was cut by 1 base, the J end by 0 bases, with 10 bases between. CDR1 is SGHVS and CDR2 is FNYEAQ in the germline V gene. The CDR3 spells CASSLVVSLSGNTIYF. The CDR3, as DNA: TGTGCCAGCAGCTTAGTGGTCAGTCTCTCTGGAAACACCATATATTTT.

The rearrangement joins TRBV9 to TRBJ2-7; TRBD1 aligns across 9 bases. Germline CDR1 and CDR2: SGDLS and YYNGEE. The V and J ends lost 3 bases and 5 bases, in that order; junction bases with no gene match: 9. The CDR3 has 15 residues. The CDR3 bases are TGTGCCAGCAGCGCCTCCGGGACAGGGTCCAACGAGCAGTACTTC. Translation gives CASSASGTGSNEQYF.

This sequence joins TRBV5-1 and TRBJ2-7; D perhaps matches TRBD2 (5 bases). This CDR3 is built from 13 residues. The germline V gene has CDR1 SGHRS and CDR2 YFSETQ. V was cut by 5 bases and J by 7 bases, with 16 bases left in between. CDR3 DNA: TGCGCCAGCAGACCTCAACTAGAGCTTGAGCAGTACTTC. This sequence encodes CASRPQLELEQYF.

This clone appeared once. The chain joins TRBV5-1 to TRBJ1-1; a possible D gene is TRBD1 (5 bases). Trimming cost V 2 bases and J 5 bases, with 19 bases left between them. Germline CDR1 reads SGHRS; CDR2 reads YFSETQ. The CDR3 contains 16 residues. CDR3 residues: CASSLMLSQGRTEAFF. CDR3 sequence (DNA): TGCGCCAGCAGCTTAATGCTCTCCCAGGGCCGGACTGAAGCTTTCTTT.

The chain combines TRBV5-1 with TRBJ1-1, with D hard to call. Trimming shortened V by 0 bases and J by 1 base, and 7 bases separated the two germline ends. Germline V CDR1 and CDR2: SGHRS, YFSETQ. This CDR3 contains 14 residues. CDR3 region: CASSLGRGNTEAFF. The CDR3 DNA follows: TGCGCCAGCAGCTTGGGCCGGGGGAACACTGAAGCTTTCTTT.

This rearrangement joins TRBV27 to TRBJ2-2; 8 bases map to TRBD2. Germline V lookup: CDR1 MNHEY, CDR2 SMNVEV (reference sequence). This CDR3 has 16 amino acids. The trim removed 5 bases at V and 6 bases at J, leaving 11 bases unmatched. The CDR3 reads CASSAAGGGLAGELFF. The CDR3 DNA reads as TGTGCCAGCAGTGCTGCCGGGGGGGGGTTGGCCGGGGAGCTGTTTTTT.

V and J are TRBV19 and TRBJ2-7; 11 nucleotides match TRBD1. This CDR3 comprises 14 residues. V lost 4 bases to trimming and J lost 6 bases; unmatched junction nucleotides: 5. Germline loops: CDR1 LNHDA, CDR2 SQIVND (reference sequence). The CDR3 loop is CASSNRDRGSEQYF. As DNA, the CDR3 is TGTGCCAGTAGTAACCGGGACAGGGGGTCCGAGCAGTACTTC.

The chain uses TRBV19 and TRBJ2-7; no firm D call. Germline V gene sequence: CDR1 LNHDA, CDR2 SQIVND (reference sequence). Between the trimmed V and J ends, which lost 5 bases and 0 bases, there was a span of 8 bases. The CDR3 contains 13 residues. The CDR3 here is CASSLGSSYEQYF. The DNA for the CDR3 is TGTGCCAGTAGTCTGGGCAGCTCCTACGAGCAGTACTTC.

CDR3 coding DNA: TGTGCCAGCGCACGTGACCCCGGGACAGGGTCGACTGTGAGTGGCTACACCTTC. Amino acid sequence: CASARDPGTGSTVSGYTF. This rearrangement joins TRBV27 to TRBJ1-2, with 9 bases that match TRBD1. Germline V CDR1 and CDR2: MNHEY, SMNVEV (reference sequence). Trimming cost V 8 bases and J 7 bases; bases outside gene matches: 23. This CDR3 contains 18 residues.

The chain carries TRBV5-1 and TRBJ2-5, with a possible D match to TRBD2 (6 bases). The length of the CDR3 is 13 residues. With 5 bases removed from V and 2 bases from J, the gap between germline ends came to 10 bases. Germline lookup yields CDR1 SGHRS and CDR2 YFSETQ. The CDR3 is CASRLATQETQYF. CDR3 coding DNA: TGCGCCAGCAGGCTAGCGACTCAAGAGACCCAGTACTTC.

The sample holds one count of this clone. The chain links TRBV7-9 to TRBJ1-2; maybe TRBD1 (6 bases). CDR1 is SEHNR and CDR2 is FQNEAQ in the germline V gene (reference sequence). The CDR3 consists of 13 residues. The V gene lost 5 bases and the J gene lost 7 bases, with 14 bases spanning the gap. CDR3 protein: CASSAPGVAGYTF. The CDR3 DNA reads TGTGCCAGCAGCGCTCCAGGGGTGGCTGGCTACACCTTC.

This chain joins TRBV27 and TRBJ1-5; D is possibly TRBD1 (5 bases). V was shortened by 4 bases and J by 4 bases, with 8 bases between the two germline ends. The CDR3 is made up of 13 amino acids. Looked up from germline, CDR1 is MNHEY and CDR2 is SMNVEV (reference sequence). This chain's CDR3 is CASSWGKNQPQHF. CDR3 coding DNA: TGTGCCAGCAGTTGGGGCAAGAATCAGCCCCAGCATTTT.

This rearrangement joins TRBV10-2 to TRBJ2-7, with D perhaps matching TRBD2 (5 bases). V dropped 0 bases and J dropped 3 bases, with 18 bases sitting between them. Germline CDR1 and CDR2: WSHSY and SAAADI. The CDR3 loop spans 17 amino acids. CDR3 sequence (DNA): TGCGCCAGCAGTGAGTCGAACCCGGCGCCGAGGGACTACGAGCAGTACTTC. Translated: CASSESNPAPRDYEQYF.